The 17 T cell receptor beta chains presented below share a single source sample, sequenced in a study of cytomegalovirus exposure and HLA in healthy donors (dated by TCRdb to the late 2010s). Library preparation employed the immunoSEQ multiplex PCR assay. The multiplex PCR relied on a mix of 60 forward primers for TCR Vbeta segments and 13 reverse primers for TCR Jbeta segments. TCRdb re-hosts the immuneACCESS table, in-frame sequences only. Its copies lack some clones; in the studies checked, an unresolved V gene accounts for under half of them, and the cause for the rest is not known. The sample has 110,000 or so clones on record, 9.5% to 15% of them singletons. Of the sample, about a sixth falls within the top ten clones. The material sequenced was PBMCs. These receptors all come from a man in his forties in good health and CMV-seropositive.

In its sample, this clone was seen a few times. The chain employs TRBV4-1 and TRBJ2-1; 8 nucleotides agree with TRBD1. V was pared by 2 bases and J by 7 bases, with 4 bases of the junction left unmatched. CDR3 length: 14 amino acids. The V gene's germline CDR1 is MGHRA and CDR2 YSYEKL. The CDR3 DNA is TGCGCCAGCAGCCAATCGCAGGGGGCGAATGAGCAGTTCTTC. Its translation: CASSQSQGANEQFF.

This clone was detected a few times. The J gene is TRBJ2-1, the V gene TRBV11-3; possible D gene TRBD1, 6 bases. CDR1 is SGHNT, CDR2 YENEEA, per germline. The CDR3 loop spans 14 amino acids. V was cut by 5 bases and J by 7 bases, with 15 bases left in between. The CDR3: CASSLTGIINEQFF. DNA of the CDR3: TGTGCCAGCAGCCTAACAGGGATCATAAATGAGCAGTTCTTC. The full variable domain, in which reference TRBV11-3 and TRBJ2-1 provide the parts outside the CDR3, is EAGVVQSPRYKIIEKKQPVAFWCNPISGHNTLYWYLQNLGQGPELLIRYENEEAVDDSQLPKDRFSAERLKGVDSTLKIQPAELGDSAVYLCASSLTGIINEQFFGPGTRLTVL.

This clone was seen a handful of times. J is TRBJ2-1 and V is TRBV6-5; the match to TRBD2 covers 7 bases. CDR1 and CDR2 from the germline V gene are MNHEY and SVGAGI. This CDR3 is 15 amino acids long. V was pared by 6 bases and J by 6 bases, with 11 bases of the junction left unmatched. The CDR3 is CASRDTSATRNEQFF. The CDR3, as DNA: TGTGCCAGCAGAGACACTAGCGCTACCCGCAATGAGCAGTTCTTC.

Remarks on this clone: Other DNA sequences in this specimen translate into the identical CDR3. The rearrangement links TRBV27 to TRBJ1-5; D unresolved. The germline V gene has CDR1 MNHEY and CDR2 SMNVEV (reference sequence). The CDR3 sequence is 14 residues long. Trimming shortened V by 5 bases and J by 1 base, and 9 bases separated the two germline ends. CDR3 sequence reads: CASSLRGSNQPQHF. CDR3 nucleotides: TGTGCCAGCAGTCTTCGCGGGAGCAATCAGCCCCAGCATTTT.

This clone was seen a handful of times. The rearrangement joins TRBV15 to TRBJ2-5; 13 bases are shared with TRBD2. The CDR3 runs to 16 residues. Germline V gives CDR1 LNHNV, CDR2 YYDKDF (reference sequence). V lost 0 bases, J lost 6 bases, and 4 bases stayed unmatched. The CDR3: CATSRDRGLAGKTQYF. The CDR3 bases are TGTGCCACCAGCAGAGATCGGGGACTAGCGGGAAAGACCCAGTACTTC.

This chain links TRBV5-4 with TRBJ2-7; 7 nucleotides line up with TRBD1. CDR1 SGHNT and CDR2 YYREEE come from the germline V gene (reference sequence). The CDR3 runs 15 residues. Trimming removed 2 bases from V and 0 bases from J; junction bases left unmatched: 5. CDR3 bases: TGTGCCAGCAGCTTCCGAGGGGGCCCCTCCTACGAGCAGTACTTC. Its translation is CASSFRGGPSYEQYF. Full variable domain (outside the CDR3, taken from reference TRBV5-4 and TRBJ2-7): ETGVTQSPTHLIKTRGQQVTLRCSSQSGHNTVSWYQQALGQGPQFIFQYYREEENGRGNFPPRFSGLQFPNYSSELNVNALELDDSALYLCASSFRGGPSYEQYFGPGTRLTVT.

This clone showed up just a few times. J is TRBJ2-5 and V is TRBV7-9; D gene ambiguous. Trimming removed 5 bases at V and 4 bases at J, with 17 bases between. The germline gives CDR1 SEHNR, CDR2 FQNEAQ (reference sequence). The CDR3 spans 15 residues. The CDR3 coding sequence is TGTGCCAGCAGCCCCCGCAGTCCCTTGGTAGAGACCCAGTACTTC. Translation: CASSPRSPLVETQYF.

This clone appeared a few times. The chain carries TRBV7-9 and TRBJ2-2; the D gene is possibly TRBD1 (6 bases). The V end lost 5 bases, the J end lost 6 bases, and 16 bases lay between the germline ends. The CDR3 length is 15 residues. Germline V gene lookup returns CDR1 SEHNR and CDR2 FQNEAQ (reference sequence). The CDR3 protein is CASSRPLGAAGELFF. The CDR3 DNA is TGTGCCAGCAGCCGGCCTTTGGGGGCGGCCGGGGAGCTGTTTTTT.

The chain links TRBV6-5 to TRBJ1-1; D is uncertain. The V end was cut by 2 bases, the J end by 1 base, with 8 bases between. The CDR3 loop spans 14 amino acids. Germline assignment: CDR1 MNHEY and CDR2 SVGAGI. Written as DNA, the CDR3 is TGTGCCAGCAGTTACGGAGAGGGGAACACTGAAGCTTTCTTT. It yields the protein CASSYGEGNTEAFF.

This clone was seen a handful of times. The J gene is TRBJ2-3, the V gene TRBV5-1; TRBD2 agrees at 12 bases. The length of the CDR3 is 16 residues. CDR1 and CDR2 from the germline V gene are SGHRS and YFSETQ. V lost 4 bases, J lost 0 bases, and 3 bases stayed unmatched. The CDR3 loop is CASSVGLAGSTDTQYF. The CDR3 nucleotides read TGCGCCAGCAGCGTCGGACTAGCGGGGAGCACAGATACGCAGTATTTT. Combining the CDR3 with reference TRBV5-1 and TRBJ2-3 gives the whole variable domain KAGVTQTPRYLIKTRGQQVTLSCSPISGHRSVSWYQQTPGQGLQFLFEYFSETQRNKGNFPGRFSGRQFSNSRSEMNVSTLELGDSALYLCASSVGLAGSTDTQYFGPGTRLTVL.

This clone was recorded only once. This chain connects TRBV7-2 to TRBJ2-3, with 7 bases matching TRBD2. Germline assignment: CDR1 SGHTA and CDR2 FQGNSA. V lost 4 bases and J lost 1; bases outside the gene matches: 8. This CDR3 region has 16 residues. CDR3 nucleotides: TGTGCCAGCAGCTCTGAAGCGGGACTGGGCACAGATACGCAGTATTTT. Protein: CASSSEAGLGTDTQYF.

The chain has TRBV7-9 and TRBJ1-3; a weak D match, TRBD1 (6 bases). CDR3 size: 16 residues. CDR1 and CDR2 (germline): SEHNR, FQNEAQ (reference sequence). V was clipped by 5 bases and J by 2 bases, with 16 bases between them. The CDR3 is CASSRGGTVTGNTIYF. CDR3 nucleotides: TGTGCCAGCAGCCGCGGGGGCACGGTGACTGGAAACACCATATATTTT.

This clone was seen a handful of times. The chain employs TRBV7-9 and TRBJ2-3; D remains unclear. Germline-derived CDR1 and CDR2 are SEHNR and FQNEAQ (reference sequence). CDR3 length: 15 amino acids. The V end was cut by 7 bases, the J end by 0 bases, with 14 bases between. The CDR3 here is CASTPIMRSTDTQYF. CDR3 coding DNA: TGTGCCAGCACCCCTATTATGAGAAGCACAGATACGCAGTATTTT.

This clone occurred a few times. The rearrangement joins TRBV5-4 to TRBJ2-5, with 9 bases that match TRBD1. The CDR3 totals 16 residues. CDR1 is SGHNT, CDR2 YYREEE, per germline (reference sequence). J was trimmed by 5 bases and V by 4 bases; bases with no gene match: 12. CDR3 in DNA: TGTGCCAGCAGCCGACCGACAGGGGGAGGGTATGAGACCCAGTACTTC. Translating it yields CASSRPTGGGYETQYF.

This chain joins TRBV5-1 and TRBJ2-3; TRBD1 agrees at 9 bases. V shed 0 bases, J shed 6 bases, and the junction held 5 bases outside the gene matches. Germline V gene sequence: CDR1 SGHRS, CDR2 YFSETQ. There are 15 residues in the CDR3. Here the CDR3 DNA reads TGCGCCAGCAGCTTGGAAGGGACAGGGCTGGATACGCAGTATTTT. It translates to CASSLEGTGLDTQYF.

This clone has only a few counts. The rearrangement uses TRBV28 and TRBJ1-2, with D uncertain. The V end was cut by 3 bases, the J end by 0 bases, with 5 bases between. Germline V CDR1 and CDR2: MDHEN, SYDVKM. This CDR3 region has 13 residues. CDR3 nucleotides: TGTGCCAGCAGTTTCAGGCCTAACTATGGCTACACCTTC. It codes for CASSFRPNYGYTF.

This clone was seen only a few times. CDR3: CASSVAGLAGGNEQFF. Here the CDR3 DNA reads TGTGCCAGCAGCGTAGCGGGGCTAGCGGGAGGTAATGAGCAGTTCTTC. V is TRBV9 and J is TRBJ2-1; 11 nucleotides agree with TRBD2. V trimming: 0 bases; J trimming: 7 bases; junction bases outside the gene matches: 6. The CDR3 is 16 residues long. Germline lookup yields CDR1 SGDLS and CDR2 YYNGEE.